Listed here are 10 T cell receptor beta chains from one sample, sequenced in a study of T cells after somatic rescue of genetic block. Generated by immunoSEQ multiplex PCR, the TCRdb table keeps only in-frame clones and is missing some. Of 12,000 or so clones listed, nearly 80% were seen once; the top ten hold 7% to 10%. Sequenced input: peripheral blood mononuclear cells (PBMCs). Every receptor here comes from a boy younger than 18.

The J gene is TRBJ1-5, the V gene TRBV7-7; D gene uncertain. V dropped 5 bases and J dropped 6 bases, with 11 bases sitting between them. Germline V gene sequence: CDR1 SSHAT, CDR2 FNYEAQ (reference sequence). CDR3 length: 13 amino acids. The CDR3 coding sequence is TGTGCCAGCAGCCCGGGGTGGGGTCAGCCCCAGCATTTT. It codes for CASSPGWGQPQHF.

There are a few counts of this clone. The V and J genes are TRBV29-1 and TRBJ1-2; D is possibly TRBD1 (5 bases). CDR3 length: 11 amino acids. Trimming took off 4 bases at V and 6 bases at J, with 9 bases between the two ends. The germline CDR1 and CDR2 sequences are SQVTM and ANQGSEA. CDR3 residues: CSVAGYDGYTF. In nucleotides, the CDR3 is TGCAGCGTTGCAGGGTACGATGGCTACACCTTC. Together with reference TRBV29-1 and TRBJ1-2, the CDR3 gives the full variable domain: SAVISQKPSRDICQRGTSLTIQCQVDSQVTMMFWYRQQPGQSLTLIATANQGSEATYESGFVIDKFPISRPNLTFSTLTVSNMSPEDSSIYLCSVAGYDGYTFGSGTRLTVV.

The V call is TRBV5-5, the J call TRBJ2-7; D not resolved. The CDR3 spans 11 residues. V gave up 0 bases and J gave up 7 bases, with 5 bases separating them. Germline CDR1 reads SGHKS; CDR2 reads YYEKEE (reference sequence). Written as DNA, the CDR3 is TGTGCCAGCAGCTTGGGAGGAGAGCAGTACTTC. Protein: CASSLGGEQYF.

This rearrangement joins TRBV19 to TRBJ1-1; no firm D call. This CDR3 contains 15 residues. V was cut by 1 base and J by 3 bases, with 12 bases left in between. Germline V gives CDR1 LNHDA, CDR2 SQIVND (reference sequence). The CDR3 DNA reads as TGTGCCAGTAGTATAGCATTATCCTACGACACTGAAGCTTTCTTT. It specifies CASSIALSYDTEAFF.

The chain has TRBV7-3 and TRBJ2-7; 9 bases fit TRBD1. Germline loops: CDR1 SGHTA, CDR2 FQGTGA. The CDR3 is made up of 15 amino acids. The V and J ends lost 5 bases and 3 bases, in that order; junction bases with no gene match: 8. CDR3 sequence (DNA): TGTGCCAGCAGCACACCGGGACAGGGTGTCTACGAGCAGTACTTC. Translating gives CASSTPGQGVYEQYF.

This chain links TRBV7-9 with TRBJ1-1; the D is unclear. The germline CDR1 and CDR2 sequences are SEHNR and FQNEAQ (reference sequence). This CDR3 is built from 14 residues. Trimming shortened V by 5 bases and J by 4 bases, and 14 bases separated the two germline ends. For the CDR3, the DNA is TGTGCCAGCAGCCCCGACACCTTGGGCACTGAAGCTTTCTTT. It yields the protein CASSPDTLGTEAFF.

The chain links TRBV4-2 to TRBJ1-3; 9 bases match TRBD1. The germline CDR1 and CDR2 sequences are LGHNA and YNFKEQ. The ends lost 1 base at V and 4 bases at J; junction bases unmatched: 11. This CDR3 has 18 residues. The CDR3 nucleotides are TGTGCCAGCAGCCAAGCCTTGGGCCGGGACAGGGAAGGAAACACCATATATTTT. Encoded protein: CASSQALGRDREGNTIYF.

The chain couples TRBV14 to TRBJ1-6, with D hard to call. The CDR3 is made up of 13 amino acids. CDR1 is SGHDN, CDR2 FVKESK, per germline. V lost 1 base and J lost 7, with 5 bases in between. The CDR3 DNA reads as TGTGCCAGCAGCCAAGTCGGGAATTCACCCCTCCACTTT. This gives the protein CASSQVGNSPLHF.

The rearrangement uses TRBV9 and TRBJ1-5, with D maybe TRBD1 (5 bases). V lost 0 bases and J 3 bases, leaving 10 bases between the germline ends. The CDR3 is 15 residues long. Germline V CDR1 and CDR2: SGDLS, YYNGEE. For the CDR3, the DNA is TGTGCCAGCAGCGTAGGGCCAGGGTTCAATCAGCCCCAGCATTTT. As protein: CASSVGPGFNQPQHF.

In this sample, this clone turned up once. The J gene is TRBJ2-3, the V gene TRBV7-8; 13 bases line up with TRBD2. The junction had 9 bases not matched to a gene; V was cut back by 1 base and J by 8 bases. Germline lookup yields CDR1 SGHVS and CDR2 FQNEAQ. This CDR3 has 17 amino acids. Here the CDR3 reads CASSLVGTSGALGTQYF. The CDR3 nucleotides read TGTGCCAGCAGCTTAGTTGGGACTAGCGGGGCCCTCGGTACGCAGTATTTT.